This record concerns one T cell receptor beta chain sequence. Its cognate antigen is unknown. Libraries were prepared by immunoSEQ multiplex PCR; TCRdb keeps only in-frame clonotypes and omits some of them. Of about 34,000 clones listed, more than 70% are singletons. This entry is derived from a study of a mutant IDH1 vaccine in newly diagnosed glioma. Study at large: Therapy received beforehand was radiotherapy, temozolomide, or both, with most patients given both. Study-level points and caveats: Vaccine-induced responses were seen in 93.3% of patients, spanning several MHC alleles. Pseudoprogression appeared independent of alterations in top peripheral clonotypes.

As to time point: baseline, week 1 (first vaccination visit). As for treatment: pre-vaccination baseline after standard-of-care therapy. New IDH1-mutant, ATRX-lost WHO grade 3 or 4 astrocytomas occurred in donors. The source was peripheral blood mononuclear cells (PBMCs), collected from a glioma patient treated with radiotherapy, temozolomide or both. This TCR derives from a man over 45 with glioma. Some clones in this sample may be carry-over from other donors' samples.

The DNA for the CDR3 is TGTGCCAGCAGCGGCCCAAACTCTGGGGCCAACGTCCTGACTTTC. Residues: CASSGPNSGANVLTF. The chain employs TRBV28 and TRBJ2-6, with D hard to call. Looked up from germline, CDR1 is MDHEN and CDR2 is SYDVKM. V was clipped by 6 bases and J by 0 bases, with 9 bases between them. This CDR3 is built from 15 residues.